The entry below describes one T cell receptor beta chain. Its antigen is as yet unknown. Unique molecular identifiers were incorporated during preparation of the TCRbeta library. TCRdb passed the PCR reads through MiXCR, listing each CDR3 protein once. Here the sample spans approximately 980,000 distinct CDR3 sequences, less than 30% being singletons. The germline CDR1 and CDR2 sequences are LNHDA and SQIVND (reference sequence). V lost 0 bases, J lost 7 bases, and 22 bases stayed unmatched. The CDR3 is 21 residues long. This record belongs to a study of T-cell reconstitution after alpha-beta-depleted transplantation in children. General study points: Several hundred expanded graft clones reportedly supplied alpha-beta T cells about two months after transplant. T cells produced anew were the main source of T-cell counts and diversity one year after transplant.

The chain is built from TRBV19 and TRBJ2-2, with 8 bases that match TRBD2. The sequencing here drew on PBMCs, mostly from graft donor cells, taken 360 days after TCRalphabeta/CD19-depleted stem cell transplant. This clonotype originated in a boy younger than two who had a stem cell transplant for SCID, so the T cells may come from the graft donor. This chain's CDR3 is CASSIDPGEGTRTSSVGELFF. Here the CDR3 DNA reads TGTGCCAGTAGTATAGATCCCGGGGAAGGGACCCGGACTAGCTCCGTCGGGGAGCTGTTTTTT. Full variable domain (remainder filled in from reference TRBV19 and TRBJ2-2): DGGITQSPKYLFRKEGQNVTLSCEQNLNHDAMYWYRQDPGQGLRLIYYSQIVNDFQKGDIAEGYSVSREKKESFPLTVTSAQKNPTAFYLCASSIDPGEGTRTSSVGELFFGEGSRLTVL.